This T cell receptor (beta chain) was retrieved from a study of T cells in Graves' hyperthyroidism and ophthalmopathy. There were TCR beta CDR3 regions amplified from RNA transcripts. HTBI primers were employed in a first-round RT-PCR of the TCR CDR3. MiXCR, run by TCRdb on the multiplex PCR reads, gives a single entry per CDR3 protein. The table has approximately 400,000 distinct CDR3 sequences, around 25% seen once. This clonotype was observed a handful of times. No progression to ophthalmopathy during 18 months of follow-up defined stable disease. Sequencing was done on a sample of blood. The TCR was taken from a man aged 50 to 59 with Graves' hyperthyroidism.

The CDR3 protein is CSGIPPTGGHYEQYF. In DNA form, the CDR3 reads TGCAGTGGTATCCCGCCGACAGGGGGCCACTACGAGCAGTACTTC. The J gene is TRBJ2-7, the V gene TRBV20-1; 10 bases line up with TRBD1. The CDR3 consists of 15 residues. Germline-derived CDR1 and CDR2 are DFQATT and SNEGSKA (reference sequence). The V and J ends lost 7 bases and 3 bases, in that order; junction bases with no gene match: 12.